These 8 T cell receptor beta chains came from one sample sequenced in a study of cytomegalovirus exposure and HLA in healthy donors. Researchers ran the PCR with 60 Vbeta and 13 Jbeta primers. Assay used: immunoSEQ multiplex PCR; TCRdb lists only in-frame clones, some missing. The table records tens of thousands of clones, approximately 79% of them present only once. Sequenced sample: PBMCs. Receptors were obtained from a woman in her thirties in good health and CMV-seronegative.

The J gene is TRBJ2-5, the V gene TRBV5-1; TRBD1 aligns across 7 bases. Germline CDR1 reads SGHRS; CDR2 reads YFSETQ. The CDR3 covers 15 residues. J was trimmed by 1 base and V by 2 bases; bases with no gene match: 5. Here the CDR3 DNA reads TGCGCCAGCAGCTTTGGACAGGCCTTCCAAGAGACCCAGTACTTC. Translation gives CASSFGQAFQETQYF.

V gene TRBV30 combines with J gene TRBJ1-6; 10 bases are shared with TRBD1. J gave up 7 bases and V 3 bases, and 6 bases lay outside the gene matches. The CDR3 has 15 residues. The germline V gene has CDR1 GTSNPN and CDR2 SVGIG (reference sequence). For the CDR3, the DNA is TGTGCCTGGAGGGGGGACAGGGGTAGGAATTCACCCCTCCACTTT. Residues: CAWRGDRGRNSPLHF.

Here the CDR3 reads CASSPSGQGNNSPLHF. The CDR3 nucleotides are TGTGCCAGCAGTCCTTCGGGACAGGGAAACAATTCACCCCTCCACTTT. V is TRBV2 and J is TRBJ1-6; 9 bases fit TRBD1. V trimming: 5 bases; J trimming: 7 bases; junction bases outside the gene matches: 9. The germline CDR1 and CDR2 sequences are SNHLY and FYNNEI. The CDR3 totals 16 residues.

CDR3 sequence reads: CASSEALRGAGAFF. Written as DNA, the CDR3 is TGTGCCAGCAGTGAAGCGCTTCGCGGGGCGGGAGCTTTCTTT. The gene calls are TRBV2 and TRBJ1-1; D may be TRBD1 (5 bases). V gave up 0 bases and J gave up 10 bases, with 15 bases separating them. Germline loops: CDR1 SNHLY, CDR2 FYNNEI. This CDR3 is built from 14 residues.

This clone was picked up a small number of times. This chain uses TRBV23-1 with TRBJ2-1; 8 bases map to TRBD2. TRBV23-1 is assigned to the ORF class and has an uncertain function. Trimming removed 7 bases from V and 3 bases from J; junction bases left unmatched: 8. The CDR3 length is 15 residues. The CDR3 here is CASTAILADYNEQFF. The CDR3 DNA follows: TGCGCCAGCACCGCTATACTAGCGGACTACAATGAGCAGTTCTTC.

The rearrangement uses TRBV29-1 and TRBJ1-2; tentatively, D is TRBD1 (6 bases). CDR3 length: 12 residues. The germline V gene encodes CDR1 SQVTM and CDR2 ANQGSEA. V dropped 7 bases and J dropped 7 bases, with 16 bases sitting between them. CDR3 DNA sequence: TGCAGCGCAGGCGGGGGGCGGACTGGCTACACCTTC. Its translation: CSAGGGRTGYTF.

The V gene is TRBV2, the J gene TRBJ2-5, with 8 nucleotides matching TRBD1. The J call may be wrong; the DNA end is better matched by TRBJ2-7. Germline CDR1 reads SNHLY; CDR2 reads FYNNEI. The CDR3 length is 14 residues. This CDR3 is CASGDRQISYEQYF. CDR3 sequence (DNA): TGTGCCAGCGGGGACAGGCAAATTTCCTACGAGCAGTACTTC.

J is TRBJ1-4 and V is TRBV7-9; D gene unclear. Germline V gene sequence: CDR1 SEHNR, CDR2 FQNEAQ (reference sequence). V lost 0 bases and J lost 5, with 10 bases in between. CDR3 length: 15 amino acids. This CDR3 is CASSLAAGGNEKLFF. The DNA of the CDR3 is TGTGCCAGCAGCTTAGCGGCAGGAGGGAATGAAAAACTGTTTTTT.